This T cell receptor (beta chain) was retrieved from a study of cytomegalovirus exposure and HLA in healthy donors. The primer mix had 60 Vbeta and 13 Jbeta primers. Per the original data handling: Around 80 million unique TCR beta chains, roughly 11 million of them shared, were counted by a later analysis. Produced via immunoSEQ multiplex PCR; TCRdb's table is partial and in-frame only. V and J calls and clone size are those listed in that table; D and trimming were worked out from the DNA. The table lists around 78,000 clones. With 2 bases removed from V and 5 bases from J, the gap between germline ends came to 19 bases. CDR3 length: 16 amino acids. Germline V gene sequence: CDR1 SGHDT, CDR2 YYEEEE.

This TCR derives from a man between 18 and 35 years old in good health and CMV-seropositive. Sequencing was done on a sample of PBMCs. V is TRBV5-6 and J is TRBJ1-1; D might be TRBD1 (6 bases). CDR3 sequence reads: CASSLVLNAGVTEAFF. The CDR3 DNA sequence: TGTGCCAGCAGCTTAGTTTTGAACGCAGGGGTAACTGAAGCTTTCTTT.